The next 3 T cell receptor beta chains were all read from a single sample in a study of beta chain features in type 1 diabetes (dated by TCRdb to the late 2010s). These receptors' antigens are unknown. The library was produced with the immunoSEQ multiplex PCR assay. The entire amount of isolated RNA was reverse transcribed using the High Capacity cDNA Reverse Transcription Kit, so the sequenced TCRB transcripts were expressed ones. TCRdb took this table from immuneACCESS and kept in-frame rearrangements with V and J called. Such tables lack part of the clones; where checked against another copy, unresolved V genes explain under half of the gap, and the rest is unexplained. The sample contains hundreds of thousands of clones, 13% of them found a single time. The ten most abundant clones make up approximately 0.02% of the sample. What the study reported, not specific to this receptor: A moderate but significant shortening of TCRB CDR3 length was observed in type 1 diabetes patients in all four CD4+ subsets.

Sequenced input: naive CD4+ T cells from blood. The cell subset or site label on this specimen signifies: true naive CD4+ T cells. The receptors were gathered from a man between 18 and 35 years old with type 1 diabetes.

The CDR3 here is CASSQNLEETQYF. The CDR3 DNA is TGTGCCAGCAGCCAAAACCTCGAAGAGACCCAGTACTTC. The chain carries TRBV14 and TRBJ2-5; D remains unclear. The CDR3 has 13 amino acids. Germline CDR1 SGHDN, CDR2 FVKESK. V was pared by 2 bases and J by 3 bases, with 7 bases between. Based on the CDR3 plus reference TRBV14 and TRBJ2-5, the full variable domain is EAGVTQFPSHSVIEKGQTVTLRCDPISGHDNLYWYRRVMGKEIKFLLHFVKESKQDESGMPNNRFLAERTGGTYSTLKVQPAELEDSGVYFCASSQNLEETQYFGPGTRLLVL.

CDR3 sequence reads: CASSPGLDGKETQYF. CDR3 bases: TGTGCCAGCAGCCCGGGACTAGATGGGAAAGAGACCCAGTACTTC. The chain joins TRBV5-4 to TRBJ2-5; TRBD2 aligns across 8 bases. CDR3 length: 15 amino acids. V lost 4 bases and J lost 3; bases outside the gene matches: 8. Germline V gives CDR1 SGHNT, CDR2 YYREEE (reference sequence).

This clone was found a few times. The V gene is TRBV28, the J gene TRBJ2-7; a weak D match, TRBD2 (5 bases). This CDR3 comprises 14 residues. V was trimmed by 5 bases and J by 2 bases, leaving 13 bases between them. Germline-derived CDR1 and CDR2 are MDHEN and SYDVKM. The chain's CDR3 is CASSAISRAYEQYF. CDR3 nucleotide sequence: TGTGCCAGCAGTGCGATTTCGCGGGCCTACGAGCAGTACTTC.